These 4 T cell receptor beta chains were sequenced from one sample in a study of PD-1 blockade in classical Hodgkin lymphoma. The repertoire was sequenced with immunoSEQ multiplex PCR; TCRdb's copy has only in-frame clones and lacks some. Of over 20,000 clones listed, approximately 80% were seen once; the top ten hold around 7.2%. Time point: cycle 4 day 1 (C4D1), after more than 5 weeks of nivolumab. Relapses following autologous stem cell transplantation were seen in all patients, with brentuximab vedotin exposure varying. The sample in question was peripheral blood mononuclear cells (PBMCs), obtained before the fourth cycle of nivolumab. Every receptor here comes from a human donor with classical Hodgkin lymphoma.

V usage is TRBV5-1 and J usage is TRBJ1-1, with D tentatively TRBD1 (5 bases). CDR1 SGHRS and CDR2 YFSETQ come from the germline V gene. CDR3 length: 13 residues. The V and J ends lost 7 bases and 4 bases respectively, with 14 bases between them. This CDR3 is CASRAGAGTEAFF. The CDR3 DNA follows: TGCGCCAGCCGGGCTGGGGCGGGCACTGAAGCTTTCTTT.

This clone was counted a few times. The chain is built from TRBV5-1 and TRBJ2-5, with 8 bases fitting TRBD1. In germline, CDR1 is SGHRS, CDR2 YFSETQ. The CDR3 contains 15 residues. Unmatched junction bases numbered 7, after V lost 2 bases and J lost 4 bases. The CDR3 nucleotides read TGCGCCAGCAGCTTCCAGGGGGCGCCCGGAGAGACCCAGTACTTC. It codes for CASSFQGAPGETQYF.

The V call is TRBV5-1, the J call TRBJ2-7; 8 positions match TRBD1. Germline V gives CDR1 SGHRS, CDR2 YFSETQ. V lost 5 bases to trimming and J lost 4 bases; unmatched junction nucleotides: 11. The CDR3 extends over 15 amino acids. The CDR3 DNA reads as TGCGCCAGCAGTACAGGGGGTTCGCTCATTTACGAGCAGTACTTC. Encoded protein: CASSTGGSLIYEQYF.

This CDR3 is CASGLTGQQMGYTF. CDR3 coding DNA: TGTGCCAGCGGTCTCACGGGACAGCAAATGGGCTACACCTTC. The J gene is TRBJ1-2, the V gene TRBV13; TRBD1 matches at 7 bases. Germline V lookup: CDR1 PRHDT, CDR2 FYEKMQ (reference sequence). The CDR3 extends over 14 amino acids. V trimming: 8 bases; J trimming: 8 bases; junction bases outside the gene matches: 14. Using reference TRBV13 and TRBJ1-2 for the parts outside the CDR3, the full variable domain is AAGVIQSPRHLIKEKRETATLKCYPIPRHDTVYWYQQGPGQDPQFLISFYEKMQSDKGSIPDRFSAQQFSDYHSELNMSSLELGDSALYFCASGLTGQQMGYTFGSGTRLTVV.